Following are 22 T cell receptor beta chains from one sample sequenced in a study of T cells expressing NK-cell markers. TCRdb re-called the 5' RACE reads and catalogs CDR3 proteins one per entry, DNA excluded. The sample data list roughly 390,000 distinct CDR3 sequences. Sequencing input: blood T cells: a sorted CD56 or NKG2C T cell subset, CD4+ or CD8+ T cells, or bulk PBMC T cells (not recorded which). These receptors all come from a woman between 50 and 59 years old in good health.

The chain combines TRBV11-2 with TRBJ2-5; TCRdb outputs TRBD1, but without DNA this stays unchecked. CDR1 is SGHAT, CDR2 FQNNGV, per germline. The CDR3 has 13 amino acids. The chain's CDR3 is CASSLGYRETQYF. The variable domain in full, completed from reference TRBV11-2 and TRBJ2-5, reads EAGVAQSPRYKIIEKRQSVAFWCNPISGHATLYWYQQILGQGPKLLIQFQNNGVVDDSQLPKDRFSAERLKGVDSTLKIQPAKLEDSAVYLCASSLGYRETQYFGPGTRLLVL.

The rearrangement uses TRBV7-9 and TRBJ1-2; TCRdb's D call of TRBD1 is untestable without DNA. The CDR3 is made up of 16 amino acids. CDR1 SEHNR and CDR2 FQNEAQ come from the germline V gene (reference sequence). CDR3 loop: CASSSRGQGLNYGYTF.

The CDR3: CASSPGTGAGELFF. The J gene is TRBJ2-2, the V gene TRBV28; TCRdb outputs TRBD1, but without DNA this stays unchecked. This CDR3 region has 14 residues. Germline V gene lookup returns CDR1 MDHEN and CDR2 SYDVKM.

V usage is TRBV24-1 and J usage is TRBJ1-2. Germline-derived CDR1 and CDR2 are KGHDR and SFDVKD. The CDR3 runs to 12 residues. CDR3 amino acids: CATSAAGYGYTF.

The chain recombines TRBV7-8 with TRBJ2-1; TCRdb names TRBD1, which stays unverified in the absence of DNA. Looked up from germline, CDR1 is SGHVS and CDR2 is FQNEAQ. The CDR3 is made up of 14 amino acids. The CDR3 loop reads CASSPPRTGGSSFF.

The CDR3 region is CASGLGNSGANVLTF. The rearrangement uses TRBV12-5 and TRBJ2-6. This CDR3 comprises 15 residues. The germline V gene encodes CDR1 LGHNT and CDR2 FRNRAP.

CDR3 loop: CASSTARGQGKVGKTYEQYF. J is TRBJ2-7 and V is TRBV6-6; TCRdb designates TRBD1, a call that cannot be tested without DNA. The CDR3 extends over 20 amino acids. CDR1 and CDR2 from the germline V gene are MNHNY and SVGAGI (reference sequence).

V gene TRBV2 combines with J gene TRBJ2-4; TCRdb designates TRBD1, a call that cannot be tested without DNA. CDR1 and CDR2 from the germline V gene are SNHLY and FYNNEI. The CDR3 sequence is 14 residues long. CDR3 loop: CATWDGEAKNIQYF.

The chain couples TRBV3-1 to TRBJ1-6; TCRdb lists TRBD1, though no DNA is available to test this call. Germline CDR1 is LGHDT and CDR2 is YNNKEL (reference sequence). The CDR3 consists of 15 residues. The CDR3 sequence is CASSQGQVPGSPLHF.

This sequence joins TRBV4-1 and TRBJ2-1; TCRdb gives TRBD1 as the D gene, but with no DNA this cannot be confirmed. CDR1 and CDR2 from the germline V gene are MGHRA and YSYEKL. The CDR3 totals 15 residues. The CDR3 loop is CASSLTVGLYNEQFF.

The chain has TRBV15 and TRBJ2-1; absent DNA, TCRdb's TRBD2 call cannot be checked. CDR1 and CDR2 (germline): LNHNV, YYDKDF (reference sequence). This CDR3 is built from 14 residues. Here the CDR3 reads CATSRERTRRAELF. The full variable domain, its missing parts supplied by reference TRBV15 and TRBJ2-1, is DAMVIQNPRYQVTQFGKPVTLSCSQTLNHNVMYWYQQKSSQAPKLLFHYYDKDFNNEADTPDNFQSRRPNTSFCFLDIRSPGLGDTAMYLCATSRERTRRAELFGPGTRLTVL.

The chain has TRBV6-1 and TRBJ1-4; TCRdb names TRBD1, which stays unverified in the absence of DNA. Germline V gene sequence: CDR1 MNHNS, CDR2 SASEGT. The CDR3 consists of 14 residues. CDR3 loop: CASQTGSPNEKLFF.

The chain is built from TRBV3-1 and TRBJ2-4; with no DNA, the TCRdb D assignment of TRBD2 cannot be verified. CDR3 length: 19 amino acids. Germline V gene lookup returns CDR1 LGHDT and CDR2 YNNKEL (reference sequence). The CDR3 here is CASSQDGTSGTWGKNIQYF.

J is TRBJ2-1 and V is TRBV19; TCRdb designates TRBD2, a call that cannot be tested without DNA. The CDR3 runs to 17 residues. Germline values: CDR1 LNHDA, CDR2 SQIVND (reference sequence). CDR3 loop: CASSISGRSLGGNEQFF. The full variable domain, its missing parts supplied by reference TRBV19 and TRBJ2-1, is DGGITQSPKYLFRKEGQNVTLSCEQNLNHDAMYWYRQDPGQGLRLIYYSQIVNDFQKGDIAEGYSVSREKKESFPLTVTSAQKNPTAFYLCASSISGRSLGGNEQFFGPGTRLTVL.

V gene TRBV29-1 combines with J gene TRBJ2-1; as DNA is missing, the TRBD2 call by TCRdb cannot be tested. CDR3 length: 11 residues. Germline loops: CDR1 SQVTM, CDR2 ANQGSEA. The CDR3 sequence is CSVAGGREQFF.

The chain recombines TRBV12-3 or TRBV12-4 with TRBJ1-3; TCRdb's D call of TRBD1 is untestable without DNA. This CDR3 is 14 amino acids long. The CDR3 reads CASTEDRIVNTIYF.

This rearrangement joins TRBV11-3 to TRBJ2-7. This CDR3 has 15 amino acids. Germline CDR1 is SGHNT and CDR2 is YENEEA. The CDR3 protein is CASSLDENLLYEQYF.

The gene calls are TRBV4-1 and TRBJ2-6. This CDR3 spans 15 amino acids. The V gene's germline CDR1 is MGHRA and CDR2 YSYEKL. This CDR3 reads CASSQFFSGANVLTF.

V gene TRBV5-1 combines with J gene TRBJ2-1; TCRdb outputs TRBD2, but without DNA this stays unchecked. From germline, CDR1 is SGHRS and CDR2 YFSETQ. CDR3 length: 15 amino acids. CDR3 in amino acids: CASRVSGSAYNEQFF.

The V gene is TRBV4-1, the J gene TRBJ2-1; no DNA is available, so the TRBD1 call from TCRdb remains unchecked. The CDR3 length is 16 residues. CDR1 and CDR2 (germline): MGHRA, YSYEKL. The CDR3 reads CASSQDQGTGYNEQFF.

The V gene is TRBV20-1, the J gene TRBJ2-1; TCRdb returns TRBD1, unconfirmable since there is no DNA. Germline V gives CDR1 DFQATT, CDR2 SNEGSKA (reference sequence). CDR3 length equals 12 residues. The CDR3 loop reads CSASARASEQFF.

The rearrangement links TRBV11-2 to TRBJ2-2; TCRdb reports TRBD2, a call that lacks DNA to check it against. CDR3 length: 18 amino acids. The V gene's germline CDR1 is SGHAT and CDR2 FQNNGV. The CDR3: CASSLFAGLAGFAGELFF.